Each of the 17 T cell receptor beta chains below was sequenced from the same sample in a study of read filtering for tumor transcriptome and immune sequencing. This library used roughly 430 ng RNA and molecular barcoded adaptors spanning alpha/delta and beta/gamma chains. TCRdb re-analysed the reads in MiXCR, keeping a single row per CDR3 protein. This sample has around 130,000 distinct CDR3 sequences; 10% to 15% occur once, and the top ten carry 11%. Sequencing input: a population of CD138-negative cells sorted from bone marrow. These receptor sequences come from a donor at least 40 years old with multiple myeloma.

This clonotype was counted many times. Here the CDR3 DNA reads TGTGCCAGCAGTCAAGGACAGGGGTCTTGGAATGAGCAGTTCTTC. The encoded protein is CASSQGQGSWNEQFF. The V gene is TRBV12-3 or TRBV12-4, the J gene TRBJ2-1; 9 bases align to TRBD1. The V and J ends lost 5 bases and 7 bases, in that order; junction bases with no gene match: 9. The CDR3 is made up of 15 amino acids.

The table lists this clonotype with a few counts. The rearrangement uses TRBV7-2 and TRBJ2-3; no firm D call. Germline V gene data show CDR1 as SGHTA and CDR2 as FQGNSA. This CDR3 is 15 amino acids long. V shed 7 bases and J shed 0 bases, with 14 bases lying between them. In nucleotides, the CDR3 is TGTGCCAGCATCCCTGGACGGTTTAGCACAGATACGCAGTATTTT. Its translation is CASIPGRFSTDTQYF. The complete variable domain, with remaining parts taken from reference TRBV7-2 and TRBJ2-3, reads GAGVSQSPSNKVTEKGKDVELRCDPISGHTALYWYRQSLGQGLEFLIYFQGNSAPDKSGLPSDRFSAERTGGSVSTLTIQRTQQEDSAVYLCASIPGRFSTDTQYFGPGTRLTVL.

The sample holds many counts of this clonotype. The V and J genes are TRBV28 and TRBJ1-4, with D hard to call. The germline V and J ends were trimmed by 4 bases and 6 bases, with 18 bases remaining between them. The CDR3 has 16 residues. Germline CDR1 and CDR2: MDHEN and SYDVKM. The CDR3 nucleotides are TGTGCCAGCAGTTCCCCCACTAGGCCACTTTATGAAAAACTGTTTTTT. Translation: CASSSPTRPLYEKLFF.

This clonotype was found many times. This chain links TRBV29-1 with TRBJ2-1; a possible D gene is TRBD2 (7 bases). Trimming removed 6 bases at V and 1 base at J, with 13 bases between. This CDR3 has 14 residues. Germline V lookup: CDR1 SQVTM, CDR2 ANQGSEA. The DNA for the CDR3 is TGCAGCGTGCCTAGGGGGGGATCCTACAATGAGCAGTTCTTC. Its translation: CSVPRGGSYNEQFF.

This clonotype was counted a few times. V usage is TRBV20-1 and J usage is TRBJ1-3; 7 nucleotides align to TRBD1. CDR3 length: 16 residues. J was trimmed by 2 bases and V by 0 bases; bases with no gene match: 7. CDR1 and CDR2 (germline): DFQATT, SNEGSKA (reference sequence). The CDR3 DNA follows: TGCAGTGCTAGAGATTACCAGGGGGGACCTGGAAACACCATATATTTT. Translated: CSARDYQGGPGNTIYF.

There are many counts of this clonotype. This sequence joins TRBV10-3 and TRBJ2-1; the D is unclear. Per the germline V gene, CDR1 is ENHRY and CDR2 is SYGVKD. V was trimmed by 3 bases and J by 3 bases, leaving 6 bases between them. This CDR3 has 13 amino acids. CDR3 residues: CAISESDYNEQFF. The CDR3, as DNA: TGTGCCATCAGTGAAAGTGACTACAATGAGCAGTTCTTC.

This clonotype was picked up many times. The V and J genes are TRBV6-1 and TRBJ1-5; TRBD1 is a possible D gene (5 bases). The CDR3 consists of 13 residues. Between the trimmed V and J ends, which lost 4 bases and 7 bases, there was a span of 11 bases. In germline, CDR1 is MNHNS, CDR2 SASEGT. In DNA form, the CDR3 reads TGTGCCAGCAGTGCTGACAGTCCCCAGCCCCAGCATTTT. Translating it yields CASSADSPQPQHF.

This clonotype was counted ten times or more. This chain links TRBV7-9 with TRBJ2-7; 11 bases fit TRBD2. J was trimmed by 2 bases and V by 4 bases; bases with no gene match: 7. The CDR3 contains 16 residues. Germline V lookup: CDR1 SEHNR, CDR2 FQNEAQ (reference sequence). CDR3 amino acids: CASSSTSGSNPYEQYF. CDR3 sequence (DNA): TGTGCCAGCAGCTCTACTAGCGGGAGTAATCCCTACGAGCAGTACTTC.

This clonotype showed up many times. This rearrangement joins TRBV7-2 to TRBJ2-3; D ambiguous. V was trimmed by 5 bases and J by 3 bases, leaving 6 bases between them. The CDR3 has 12 amino acids. The germline gives CDR1 SGHTA, CDR2 FQGNSA. This chain's CDR3 is CASSVITDTQYF. The CDR3 coding sequence is TGTGCCAGCAGCGTAATTACAGATACGCAGTATTTT.

A few counts support this clonotype. The V call is TRBV6-2 or TRBV6-3, the J call TRBJ2-7; TRBD2 aligns across 8 bases. Per the germline V gene, CDR1 is MNHEY and CDR2 is SVGEGT. This CDR3 contains 18 residues. V dropped 0 bases and J dropped 7; count of bases not matched to a gene: 17. CDR3 amino acids: CASSYSMGGRSASREQYF. CDR3 nucleotides: TGTGCCAGCAGTTACTCAATGGGCGGGAGGAGTGCCTCGCGGGAGCAGTACTTC.

This clonotype has just a few counts. Germline is not matched at one junction end, which may reflect a read error. The J gene is TRBJ2-2, the V gene TRBV7-7; 7 bases align to TRBD2. The length of the CDR3 is 16 residues. Germline V CDR1 and CDR2: SSHAT, FNYEAQ (reference sequence). The CDR3 spells CASSPSGTTGGGELFF. The CDR3 nucleotides read TGTGCTAGCAGTCCGTCCGGGACTACGGGCGGCGGGGAGCTGTTTTTT.

This clonotype was recorded at least ten times. V usage is TRBV12-3 or TRBV12-4 and J usage is TRBJ1-4; 7 nucleotides match TRBD1. The ends lost 1 base at V and 8 bases at J; junction bases unmatched: 10. CDR3 size: 16 residues. For the CDR3, the DNA is TGTGCCAGCAGTTTAGAAAAGACAGGGATGGGGGAAAAACTGTTTTTT. It is translated as CASSLEKTGMGEKLFF.

This clonotype was seen ten or more times. This chain connects TRBV20-1 to TRBJ2-1, with TRBD2 matching 8 bases. CDR1 DFQATT and CDR2 SNEGSKA come from the germline V gene (reference sequence). V lost 6 bases, J lost 3 bases, and 10 bases stayed unmatched. The CDR3 is made up of 15 amino acids. The CDR3 DNA reads TGCAGTGCGCACCGTAGCGGGACCCGCTACAATGAGCAGTTCTTC. Translated: CSAHRSGTRYNEQFF.

This clonotype was observed many times. The genes are TRBV19 and TRBJ1-1; D is ambiguous. Germline CDR1 reads LNHDA; CDR2 reads SQIVND (reference sequence). The CDR3 has 15 residues. The V gene lost 5 bases and the J gene lost 1 base, with 14 bases spanning the gap. The CDR3, as DNA: TGTGCCAGTAGTCCAGACGGACGCCAGAACACTGAAGCTTTCTTT. Translation gives CASSPDGRQNTEAFF.

This clonotype was observed a few times. The genes are TRBV5-1 and TRBJ1-3; TRBD1 agrees at 7 bases. Trimming removed 5 bases from V and 2 bases from J; junction bases left unmatched: 10. Germline lookup yields CDR1 SGHRS and CDR2 YFSETQ. This CDR3 comprises 16 residues. The CDR3: CASRSTGTVTGNTIYF. In DNA, the CDR3 is TGCGCCAGCAGGAGCACCGGGACAGTTACTGGAAACACCATATATTTT.

The sample holds many counts of this clonotype. This rearrangement joins TRBV6-2 or TRBV6-3 to TRBJ2-7; no definite D call. V dropped 8 bases and J dropped 4 bases, with 6 bases sitting between them. Germline CDR1 and CDR2: MNHEY and SVGEGT. This CDR3 comprises 10 residues. CDR3 bases: TGTGCCAGCGGGCGATACGAGCAGTACTTC. This encodes CASGRYEQYF.

This clonotype has ten or more counts. The chain couples TRBV20-1 to TRBJ2-1; 11 nucleotides agree with TRBD1. Germline V lookup: CDR1 DFQATT, CDR2 SNEGSKA (reference sequence). Germline trimming cut 2 bases from V and 6 bases from J; bases unmatched to any gene: 3. The CDR3 consists of 14 residues. This chain's CDR3 is CSARRDRGTNEQFF. The CDR3 coding sequence is TGCAGTGCTAGAAGGGACAGGGGGACCAATGAGCAGTTCTTC.